The 8 T cell receptor beta chains presented below share a single source sample, sequenced in a study of T cell responses to AZD1222 COVID-19 vaccine. The table came from immunoSEQ multiplex PCR; TCRdb's copy has only in-frame clones and leaves some out. The sample has 100,000 to 150,000 clones, approximately 84% seen once. The material was peripheral blood, obtained on day 0 of AZD1222 vaccination. The receptor set was obtained from an adult in good health.

The chain joins TRBV27 to TRBJ2-1, with TRBD2 identical over 9 bases. This CDR3 is 15 amino acids long. V dropped 3 bases and J dropped 6; count of bases not matched to a gene: 6. Germline lookup yields CDR1 MNHEY and CDR2 SMNVEV (reference sequence). Written as DNA, the CDR3 is TGTGCCAGCAGTTTTAAGGCTAGCGGGGTCAATGAGCAGTTCTTC. Translation: CASSFKASGVNEQFF.

The sample holds one count of this clone. The gene calls are TRBV6-2 or TRBV6-3 and TRBJ2-3; 12 positions agree with TRBD2. Germline V CDR1 and CDR2: MNHEY, SVGEGT. Trimming removed 2 bases from V and 1 base from J; junction bases left unmatched: 4. There are 17 residues in the CDR3. The CDR3 loop reads CASSYQTSGGRTDTQYF. The CDR3 DNA is TGTGCCAGCAGTTACCAGACTAGCGGGGGACGCACAGATACGCAGTATTTT.

This chain uses TRBV10-1 with TRBJ2-7, with 9 bases fitting TRBD2. After removal of 7 bases from V and 2 bases from J, the junction contained 12 bases not matched to a gene. The CDR3 runs to 16 residues. The germline V gene has CDR1 WNHNN and CDR2 SYGVQD (reference sequence). The CDR3 protein is CASIGCGLAGTYEQYF. The CDR3 region has the DNA TGCGCCAGCATCGGGTGCGGGCTAGCGGGAACCTACGAGCAGTACTTC.

V usage is TRBV23-1 and J usage is TRBJ2-7; 12 nucleotides align to TRBD2. TRBV23-1 is an ORF, and what it does is uncertain. Germline trimming cut 4 bases from V and 3 bases from J; bases unmatched to any gene: 16. This CDR3 region has 19 residues. DNA for the CDR3: TGCGCCAGCAGTCCCAGGCAGACTAGCGGGGGACCATGGAACTACGAGCAGTACTTC. This codes for CASSPRQTSGGPWNYEQYF.

This chain joins TRBV30 and TRBJ1-3, with a possible D match to TRBD1 (5 bases). CDR1 and CDR2 (germline): GTSNPN, SVGIG (reference sequence). V dropped 5 bases and J dropped 0 bases, with 8 bases sitting between them. This CDR3 comprises 13 residues. The CDR3 reads CAWGGLSGNTIYF. CDR3 nucleotide sequence: TGTGCCTGGGGGGGACTCTCTGGAAACACCATATATTTT.

The chain couples TRBV7-9 to TRBJ2-7, with 9 bases lining up with TRBD2. The V and J ends lost 0 bases and 3 bases, in that order; junction bases with no gene match: 12. In germline, CDR1 is SEHNR, CDR2 FQNEAQ (reference sequence). The CDR3 contains 18 residues. The CDR3 DNA reads as TGTGCCAGCAGCTTAGCGGACGAGAGAGGACTAGCGTTCTACGAGCAGTACTTC. It yields the protein CASSLADERGLAFYEQYF.

The chain joins TRBV5-1 to TRBJ2-1; D call uncertain. This CDR3 contains 15 residues. Germline V gives CDR1 SGHRS, CDR2 YFSETQ. The V and J ends lost 2 bases and 0 bases respectively, with 9 bases between them. CDR3 DNA: TGCGCCAGCAGCTTCGGGCCTAGCTCCTACAATGAGCAGTTCTTC. It encodes CASSFGPSSYNEQFF.

This chain uses TRBV11-2 with TRBJ2-7; tentatively, D is TRBD1 (6 bases). The germline V gene encodes CDR1 SGHAT and CDR2 FQNNGV. Trimming left V 1 base short and J 6 bases short, with 19 bases between. The CDR3 consists of 16 residues. The CDR3 DNA reads as TGTGCCAGCAGCTTAGCGGTACTGGGACAACTCGGCGAGCAGTACTTC. Translating gives CASSLAVLGQLGEQYF.